Each of the 19 T cell receptor beta chains below was sequenced from the same sample in a study of identical twins (dated by TCRdb to the mid-2010s). The library was generated by 5' RACE. The sequencing machine was an Illumina HiSeq 2000. The raw public reads went through TCRdb reprocessing: fastp at Q25, MiXCR clone calling, in-frame beta chains kept. Rows merge per CDR3 protein into single entries with the most common DNA and genes. This sample has 200,000 to 250,000 distinct CDR3 sequences in its table, and more than 6.5% of those were observed once. About 2% of the sample lies in the top ten. This sample also appeared in a second study, on yellow fever vaccine responses in identical twins.

Sequenced sample: memory (CD45RO+) T cells sorted from blood. The cell subset or site tag for this specimen amounts to: CD45RO+ enriched T cells. The receptors come from a woman aged 18-29 years in good health.

This clonotype was recorded many times. A much larger clone is a single base away; this may be a read error. The V call is TRBV7-2, the J call TRBJ2-4, with D possibly called TRBD1 or TRBD2 (6 bases each). Looked up from germline, CDR1 is SGHTA and CDR2 is FQGNSA. The CDR3 totals 17 residues. CDR3 sequence reads: CVSNSGGGPGGKNIQYF. CDR3 DNA: TGTGTCAGCAATAGCGGAGGGGGACCTGGGGGCAAAAACATTCAGTACTTC.

This clonotype has just a few counts. The chain carries TRBV11-3 and TRBJ2-2; TRBD1 agrees at 7 bases. The CDR3 sequence is 15 residues long. Germline CDR1 reads SGHNT; CDR2 reads YENEEA. J lost 3 bases, V lost 5 bases, and 6 bases had no gene match. As DNA, the CDR3 is TGTGCCAGCAGCCCCCGGGACAGCCACACCGGGGAGCTGTTTTTT. It is translated as CASSPRDSHTGELFF. Based on the CDR3 plus reference TRBV11-3 and TRBJ2-2, the full variable domain is EAGVVQSPRYKIIEKKQPVAFWCNPISGHNTLYWYLQNLGQGPELLIRYENEEAVDDSQLPKDRFSAERLKGVDSTLKIQPAELGDSAVYLCASSPRDSHTGELFFGEGSRLTVL.

The sample holds many counts of this clonotype. The gene calls are TRBV6-1 and TRBJ2-1, with D possibly TRBD1 on 8 matching bases. With 5 bases removed from V and 7 bases from J, the gap between germline ends came to 18 bases. The CDR3 consists of 15 residues. The germline CDR1 and CDR2 sequences are MNHNS and SASEGT. In nucleotides, the CDR3 is TGTGCCAGCAGTACCCCAGGGGGCGGGGGTAATGAGCAGTTCTTC. Protein: CASSTPGGGGNEQFF.

This clonotype came up a few times. The genes are TRBV12-5 and TRBJ1-2, with 12 bases fitting TRBD1. This CDR3 has 15 residues. Trimming cost V 2 bases and J 12 bases; bases outside gene matches: 10. Germline CDR1 LGHNT, CDR2 FRNRAP. The CDR3 nucleotides read TGTGCTAGTGGTTTGATCCCGGGACAGGGGGCTGGGGACACCTTC. It translates to CASGLIPGQGAGDTF.

There are a few counts of this clonotype. The chain recombines TRBV2 with TRBJ2-2; D unresolved. The V gene lost 2 bases and the J gene lost 3 bases, with 7 bases spanning the gap. Germline assignment: CDR1 SNHLY and CDR2 FYNNEI. There are 14 residues in the CDR3. The CDR3 DNA sequence: TGTGCCAGCAGTGAAAAAACCGACACCGGGGAGCTGTTTTTT. This translates into CASSEKTDTGELFF.

This clonotype was observed a few times. V is TRBV6-1 and J is TRBJ1-1, with D hard to call. V shed 7 bases and J shed 3 bases, with 15 bases lying between them. The CDR3 is made up of 14 amino acids. The germline V gene has CDR1 MNHNS and CDR2 SASEGT. The CDR3 nucleotides are TGTGCCAGCACCGCTAGCGGCCATTACACTGAAGCTTTCTTT. Its protein product is CASTASGHYTEAFF.

The CDR3 DNA reads TGTGCCAGCAGCGTTACTAGCGGGAGGGCCATCGATACGCAGTATTTT. Its protein is CASSVTSGRAIDTQYF. The chain uses TRBV7-9 and TRBJ2-3; 13 bases line up with TRBD2. Germline trimming cut 5 bases from V and 6 bases from J; bases unmatched to any gene: 8. CDR3 size: 16 residues. Germline V gene data show CDR1 as SEHNR and CDR2 as FQNEAQ (reference sequence). Using reference TRBV7-9 and TRBJ2-3 for the parts outside the CDR3, the full variable domain is DTGVSQNPRHKITKRGQNVTFRCDPISEHNRLYWYRQTLGQGPEFLTYFQNEAQLEKSRLLSDRFSAERPKGSFSTLEIQRTEQGDSAMYLCASSVTSGRAIDTQYFGPGTRLTVL.

This clonotype was seen only a few times. The V and J genes are TRBV5-6 and TRBJ1-2, with 8 bases that match TRBD1. V trimming: 6 bases; J trimming: 8 bases; junction bases outside the gene matches: 9. The germline gives CDR1 SGHDT, CDR2 YYEEEE. This CDR3 has 13 residues. The CDR3 bases are TGTGCCAGCAACAGGGGGGGGTCGGGAGGCTACACCTTC. This gives the protein CASNRGGSGGYTF.

This clonotype was found many times. Germline and junction disagree at one end, which may indicate a read error. The chain combines TRBV7-9 with TRBJ1-2; D is ambiguous. Germline V CDR1 and CDR2: SEHNR, FQNEAQ (reference sequence). The CDR3 consists of 9 residues. Written as DNA, the CDR3 is TGTGCCAGCAGCTTAGACGCTGGATTC. This codes for CASSLDAGF. Variable domain in full (rest from reference TRBV7-9 and TRBJ1-2): DTGVSQNPRHKITKRGQNVTFRCDPISEHNRLYWYRQTLGQGPEFLTYFQNEAQLEKSRLLSDRFSAERPKGSFSTLEIQRTEQGDSAMYLCASSLDAGFGSGTRLTVV.

The rearrangement uses TRBV5-5 and TRBJ2-5; perhaps TRBD1 as D (5 bases). The CDR3 spans 14 residues. Germline-derived CDR1 and CDR2 are SGHKS and YYEKEE (reference sequence). V shed 4 bases and J shed 2 bases, with 12 bases lying between them. DNA for the CDR3: TGTGCCAGCAGCCTTCCCAGGGAACAAGAGACCCAGTACTTC. The encoded protein is CASSLPREQETQYF.

This clonotype was recorded a few times. The rearrangement uses TRBV27 and TRBJ2-2, with D maybe TRBD2 (5 bases). Looked up from germline, CDR1 is MNHEY and CDR2 is SMNVEV (reference sequence). The CDR3 contains 17 residues. Trimming took off 2 bases at V and 7 bases at J, with 20 bases between the two ends. CDR3 bases: TGTGCCAGCAGTTTAGGCCCAGATTCGGGGATTGGCGGGGAGCTGTTTTTT. It codes for CASSLGPDSGIGGELFF.

This clonotype has only a few counts. The chain is built from TRBV25-1 and TRBJ1-3; D gene ambiguous. V was trimmed by 8 bases and J by 2 bases, leaving 13 bases between them. Germline CDR1 reads MGHDK; CDR2 reads SYGVNS. The CDR3 sequence is 14 residues long. The CDR3 nucleotides read TGTGCCAGCGGACGGGGAGGAGCTGGAAACACCATATATTTT. Its translation: CASGRGGAGNTIYF.

This clonotype was found many times. The chain has TRBV6-1 and TRBJ2-3; 9 bases line up with TRBD2. Trimming at V came to 0 bases and at J to 1 base, leaving 2 bases not matched to a gene. The germline gives CDR1 MNHNS, CDR2 SASEGT. The CDR3 has 16 amino acids. CDR3 nucleotide sequence: TGTGCCAGCAGTGAAGCTAGCGGGAGAGGCACAGATACGCAGTATTTT. Translated: CASSEASGRGTDTQYF.

This clonotype was seen many times. This chain uses TRBV7-2 with TRBJ2-1, with D maybe TRBD1 (6 bases). V was shortened by 6 bases and J by 10 bases, with 13 bases between the two germline ends. CDR1 is SGHTA and CDR2 is FQGNSA in the germline V gene. The CDR3 has 12 amino acids. CDR3: CASSYRALEQFF. The CDR3 DNA reads TGTGCCAGCAGTTACAGGGCCCTGGAGCAGTTCTTC.

This clonotype was counted at least ten times. The chain links TRBV5-1 to TRBJ2-4; no definite D call. V lost 0 bases to trimming and J lost 1 base, with 14 bases between them. This CDR3 is built from 17 residues. Looked up from germline, CDR1 is SGHRS and CDR2 is YFSETQ. The CDR3 is CASSLDWQMVAKNIQYF. The CDR3 DNA reads TGCGCCAGCAGCTTGGATTGGCAGATGGTTGCCAAAAACATTCAGTACTTC. Full variable domain (outside the CDR3, taken from reference TRBV5-1 and TRBJ2-4): KAGVTQTPRYLIKTRGQQVTLSCSPISGHRSVSWYQQTPGQGLQFLFEYFSETQRNKGNFPGRFSGRQFSNSRSEMNVSTLELGDSALYLCASSLDWQMVAKNIQYFGAGTRLSVL.

This clonotype was counted a few times. The genes are TRBV11-2 and TRBJ2-1; 12 positions match TRBD2. The CDR3 totals 22 residues. V trimming: 0 bases; J trimming: 0 bases; junction bases outside the gene matches: 15. Germline values: CDR1 SGHAT, CDR2 FQNNGV. The DNA of the CDR3 is TGTGCCAGCAGCTTAGATCGACGTAGGGCTAGCGGGAGGGCCCACTCCTACAATGAGCAGTTCTTC. This codes for CASSLDRRRASGRAHSYNEQFF.

V is TRBV6-1 and J is TRBJ2-7; 7 nucleotides match TRBD2. V shed 3 bases, J shed 5 bases, and the junction held 7 bases outside the gene matches. Per the germline V gene, CDR1 is MNHNS and CDR2 is SASEGT. The CDR3 has 14 residues. CDR3 in amino acids: CASSDWREPNEQYF. The CDR3 region has the DNA TGTGCCAGCAGTGACTGGCGGGAGCCCAACGAGCAGTACTTC.

This clonotype was counted at least ten times. The rearrangement joins TRBV10-2 to TRBJ2-7, with a tentative D call TRBD2 (6 bases). The V gene's germline CDR1 is WSHSY and CDR2 SAAADI. V shed 6 bases and J shed 1 base, with 13 bases lying between them. This CDR3 has 14 residues. The CDR3 nucleotides read TGCGCCAGCAGAGCCGGGACTTTGTCCTACGAGCAGTACTTC. This gives the protein CASRAGTLSYEQYF.

The sample holds many counts of this clonotype. This chain joins TRBV7-9 and TRBJ2-3; TRBD2 matches 10 bases. Germline CDR1 reads SEHNR; CDR2 reads FQNEAQ (reference sequence). CDR3 length: 15 amino acids. V dropped 11 bases and J dropped 2; count of bases not matched to a gene: 10. The CDR3 protein is CAYPRSGGLTDTQYF. CDR3 in DNA: TGTGCCTATCCTCGTAGCGGGGGGCTCACAGATACGCAGTATTTT.